This TCR beta chain appears in the sequencing data of a study of cytomegalovirus exposure and HLA in healthy donors. Trimming removed 7 bases from V and 4 bases from J, with 19 bases in between. CDR3 size: 15 residues. Germline V CDR1 and CDR2: SEHNR, FQNEAQ (reference sequence). 13 Jbeta primers and 60 Vbeta primers were used for the PCR. Measured with immunoSEQ multiplex PCR; TCRdb has only the in-frame clones, and not every one. The table records about 150,000 clones, 60% to 80% of them present only once. The chain couples TRBV7-9 to TRBJ2-5, with D perhaps TRBD1 (7 bases). This TCR was sampled from a woman aged 40 to 50 in good health and CMV-seronegative. Material: PBMCs. The CDR3 here is CASNPPSQGGETQYF. DNA of the CDR3: TGTGCCAGCAACCCCCCGTCGCAGGGGGGAGAGACCCAGTACTTC.